This TCR beta chain originates from a study of blood T cell repertoires in COVID-19. Study overall: Samples of COVID-19 (acute and convalescent) were obtained from the United States, Italy and Spain. The cDNA or gDNA used as material had been derived from T cells, B-cell-depleted T cells, or PBMCs.

The CDR3 runs to 15 residues. Deletions cut 3 bases from V and 4 bases from J, with 12 bases between. The V gene's germline CDR1 is SEHNR and CDR2 FQNEAQ (reference sequence). Per the original data handling: How many nucleated cells were present was estimated from reference gene primer amplification. Repertoires were generated with immunoSEQ multiplex PCR, while TCRdb's copy carries only in-frame clones and drops some. V, J and clone size are taken as reported in that table, and D and trimming were inferred from the DNA itself. This repertoire shows hundreds of thousands of clones, around four fifths found once; its top ten account for about 8.1%.

This TCR was recovered from a woman aged 45 to 65 with acute or convalescent COVID-19. The sample consisted of peripheral blood. This sequence joins TRBV7-9 and TRBJ2-2, with D possibly TRBD1 on 5 matching bases. This CDR3 is CASSFGAGPTGELFF. The CDR3 nucleotides are TGTGCCAGCAGCTTTGGGGCAGGGCCCACCGGGGAGCTGTTTTTT.